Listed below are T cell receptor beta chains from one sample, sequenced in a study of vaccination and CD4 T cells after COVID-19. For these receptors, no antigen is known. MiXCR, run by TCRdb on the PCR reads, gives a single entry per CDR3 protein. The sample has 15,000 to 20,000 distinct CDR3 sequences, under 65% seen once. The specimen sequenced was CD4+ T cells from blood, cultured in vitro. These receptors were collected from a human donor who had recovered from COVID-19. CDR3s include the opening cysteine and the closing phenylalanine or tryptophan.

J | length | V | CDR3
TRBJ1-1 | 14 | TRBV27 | CASSLSGVHTEAFF
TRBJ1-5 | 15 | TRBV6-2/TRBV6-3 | CASSYGGTSNQPQHF
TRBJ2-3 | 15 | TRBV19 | CASMGGGGATDTQYF
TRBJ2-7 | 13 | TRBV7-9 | CASSLETWAEQYF
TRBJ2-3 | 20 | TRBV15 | CATSRAFKPGTSGDADTQYF
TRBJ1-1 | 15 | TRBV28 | CASSPNTKYYVWAFF
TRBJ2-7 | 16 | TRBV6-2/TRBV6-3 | CASRPPPGLAAYEQYF
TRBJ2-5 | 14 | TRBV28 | CASPGRPSQETQYF
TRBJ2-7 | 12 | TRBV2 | CASTRDSYEQYF
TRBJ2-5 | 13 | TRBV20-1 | CSARDPQGETQYF
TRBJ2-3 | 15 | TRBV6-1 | CASSKSGGAIDTQYF
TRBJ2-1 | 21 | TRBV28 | CASSLVGGTAHTGSSYNEQFF
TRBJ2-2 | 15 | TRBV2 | CASSGLAGGVGELFF
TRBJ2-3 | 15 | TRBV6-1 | CASSEGGHDTDTQYF
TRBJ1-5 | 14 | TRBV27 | CASTPRGAGQPQHF
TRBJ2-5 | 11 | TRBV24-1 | CATSVGETQYF
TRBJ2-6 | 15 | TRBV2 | CASSEESSGANVLTF
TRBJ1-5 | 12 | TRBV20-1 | CSVPRGRQPQHF
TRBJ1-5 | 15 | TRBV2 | CASSTGPDSNQPQHF
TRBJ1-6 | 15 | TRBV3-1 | CASSQEGGGSSPLHF
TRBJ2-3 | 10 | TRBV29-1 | CSVGTDTQYF
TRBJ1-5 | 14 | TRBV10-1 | CASSEGQGGQPQHF
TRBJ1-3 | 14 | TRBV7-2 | CASSPGGSGNTIYF
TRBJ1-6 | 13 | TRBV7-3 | CASSPSVNSPLHF
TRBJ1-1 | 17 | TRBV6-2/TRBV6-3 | CASSHEGVSGLGTEAFF
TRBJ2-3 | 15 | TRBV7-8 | CASSLGPSRTDTQYF
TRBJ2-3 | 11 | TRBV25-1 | CASRDLDTQYF
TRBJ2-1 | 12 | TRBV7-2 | CASSLTRLEQFF
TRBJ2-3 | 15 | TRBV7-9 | CASSFQGPPTDTQYF
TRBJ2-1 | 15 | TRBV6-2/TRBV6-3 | CASTGTSGGYNEQFF
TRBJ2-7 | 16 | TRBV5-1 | CASSLLGGRDPYEQYF
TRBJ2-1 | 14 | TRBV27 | CASSSGSSYNEQFF
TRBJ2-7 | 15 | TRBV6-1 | CASSAGAGGIYEQYF
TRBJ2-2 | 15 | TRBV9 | CASSPGWGDTGELFF
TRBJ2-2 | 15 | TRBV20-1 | CSARDRGRVTGELFF
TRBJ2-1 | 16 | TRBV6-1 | CASSGLLGQAYNEQFF
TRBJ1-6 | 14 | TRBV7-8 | CASSSDRVHSPLHF
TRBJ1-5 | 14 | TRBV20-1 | CSATQSGRDQPQHF
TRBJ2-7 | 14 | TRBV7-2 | CASSLERLVHEQYF
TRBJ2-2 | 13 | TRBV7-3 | CASSFSRAGELFF